This T cell receptor beta chain originates from a study of blood T cell repertoires in COVID-19. Repertoires were generated with immunoSEQ multiplex PCR, while TCRdb's copy carries only in-frame clones and drops some. The table records 27,000 or so clones, 85% to 90% of them present only once. This clone was seen only once. CDR1 is LGHNA and CDR2 is YNFKEQ in the germline V gene. This CDR3 is 17 amino acids long. V lost 0 bases and J 1 base, leaving 13 bases between the germline ends. The specimen sequenced was peripheral blood. The chain employs TRBV4-2 and TRBJ2-1; perhaps TRBD1 as D (6 bases). This TCR was recovered from a human donor in a cohort sampled during active COVID-19. The CDR3 here is CASSQDGGGTSYNEQFF. The DNA for the CDR3 is TGTGCCAGCAGCCAAGATGGGGGCGGTACTTCCTACAATGAGCAGTTCTTC.